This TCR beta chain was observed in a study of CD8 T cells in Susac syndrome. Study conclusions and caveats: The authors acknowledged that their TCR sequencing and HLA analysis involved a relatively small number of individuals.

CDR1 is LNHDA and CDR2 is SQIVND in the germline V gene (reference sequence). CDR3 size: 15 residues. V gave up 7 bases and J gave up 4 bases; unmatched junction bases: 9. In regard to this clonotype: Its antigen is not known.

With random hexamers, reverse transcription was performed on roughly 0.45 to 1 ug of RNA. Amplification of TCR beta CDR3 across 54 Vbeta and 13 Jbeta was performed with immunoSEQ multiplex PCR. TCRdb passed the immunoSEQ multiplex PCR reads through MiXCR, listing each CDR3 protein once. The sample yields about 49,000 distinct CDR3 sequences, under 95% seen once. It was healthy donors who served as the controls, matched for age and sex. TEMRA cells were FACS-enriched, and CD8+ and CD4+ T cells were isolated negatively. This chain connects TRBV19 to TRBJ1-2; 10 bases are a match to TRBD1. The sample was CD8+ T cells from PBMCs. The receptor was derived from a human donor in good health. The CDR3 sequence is CASNPGQGFGYGYTF. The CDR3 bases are TGTGCCAGTAACCCGGGACAGGGGTTCGGCTATGGCTACACCTTC.